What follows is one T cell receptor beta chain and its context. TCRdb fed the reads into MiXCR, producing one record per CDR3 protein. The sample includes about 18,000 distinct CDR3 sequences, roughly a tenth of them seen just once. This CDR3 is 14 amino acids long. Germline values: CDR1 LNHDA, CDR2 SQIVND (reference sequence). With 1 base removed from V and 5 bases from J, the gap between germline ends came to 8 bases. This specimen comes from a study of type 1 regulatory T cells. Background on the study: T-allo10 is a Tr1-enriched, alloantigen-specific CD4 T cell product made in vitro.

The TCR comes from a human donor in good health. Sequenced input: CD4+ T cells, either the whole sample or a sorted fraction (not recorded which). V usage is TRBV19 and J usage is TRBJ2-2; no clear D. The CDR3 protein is CASSIAGATGELFF. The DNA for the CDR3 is TGTGCCAGTAGTATAGCCGGCGCGACCGGGGAGCTGTTTTTT.